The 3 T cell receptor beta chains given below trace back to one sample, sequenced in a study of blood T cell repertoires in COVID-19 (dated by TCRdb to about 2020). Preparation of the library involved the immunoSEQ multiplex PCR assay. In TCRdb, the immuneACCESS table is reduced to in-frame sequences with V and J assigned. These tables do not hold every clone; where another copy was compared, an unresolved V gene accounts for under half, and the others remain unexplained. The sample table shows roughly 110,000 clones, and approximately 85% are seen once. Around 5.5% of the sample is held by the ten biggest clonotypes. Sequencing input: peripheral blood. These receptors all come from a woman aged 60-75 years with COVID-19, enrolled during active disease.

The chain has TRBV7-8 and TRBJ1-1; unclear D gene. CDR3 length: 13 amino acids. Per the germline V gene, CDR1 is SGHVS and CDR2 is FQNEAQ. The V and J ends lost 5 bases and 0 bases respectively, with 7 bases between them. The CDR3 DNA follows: TGTGCCAGCAGCCGGACTTTGAACACTGAAGCTTTCTTT. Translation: CASSRTLNTEAFF.

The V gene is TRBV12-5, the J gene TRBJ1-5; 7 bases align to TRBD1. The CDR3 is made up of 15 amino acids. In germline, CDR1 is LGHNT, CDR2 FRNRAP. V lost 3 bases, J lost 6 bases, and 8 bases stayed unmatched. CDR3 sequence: CASGLEGASRQPQHF. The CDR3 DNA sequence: TGTGCTAGTGGTTTAGAGGGGGCGAGTCGTCAGCCCCAGCATTTT.

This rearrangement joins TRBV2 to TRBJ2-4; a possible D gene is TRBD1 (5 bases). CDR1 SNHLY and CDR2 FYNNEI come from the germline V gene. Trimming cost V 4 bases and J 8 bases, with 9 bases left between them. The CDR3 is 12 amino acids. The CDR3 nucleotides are TGTGCCAGCAGTGCCCCCAGGGACATTCAGTACTTC. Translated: CASSAPRDIQYF. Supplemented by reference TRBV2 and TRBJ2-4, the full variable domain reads EPEVTQTPSHQVTQMGQEVILRCVPISNHLYFYWYRQILGQKVEFLVSFYNNEISEKSEIFDDQFSVERPDGSNFTLKIRSTKLEDSAMYFCASSAPRDIQYFGAGTRLSVL.